These 16 T cell receptor beta chains share one sample of origin, sequenced in a study of T cells in Graves' hyperthyroidism and ophthalmopathy. It was RNA transcripts that yielded the amplified TCR beta CDR3 regions. First-round RT-PCR with HTBI primers amplified the TCR CDR3 region. TCRdb itself ran the multiplex PCR reads through MiXCR, one entry per CDR3 protein. The sample lists roughly 570,000 distinct CDR3 sequences, about 15% occurring once. The sequenced sample was blood. These TCRs come from a woman in her 30s with Graves' hyperthyroidism.

A word on this clonotype: A much larger clone is a single base away; this may be a read error. The CDR3 sequence is CACKSTGVTNYGYTF. In nucleotides, the CDR3 is TGTGCCTGTAAAAGTACAGGGGTAACTAACTATGGCTACACCTTC. The V call is TRBV30, the J call TRBJ1-2, with 7 bases fitting TRBD1. The germline V gene encodes CDR1 GTSNPN and CDR2 SVGIG (reference sequence). J was trimmed by 0 bases and V by 6 bases; bases with no gene match: 10. This CDR3 is built from 15 residues.

This clonotype was counted ten times or more. The chain joins TRBV20-1 to TRBJ2-7; D perhaps matches TRBD2 (5 bases). Germline CDR1 and CDR2: DFQATT and SNEGSKA (reference sequence). The CDR3 totals 11 residues. Trimming shortened V by 7 bases and J by 6 bases, and 13 bases separated the two germline ends. The CDR3 reads CSVVGDAEQYF. CDR3 sequence (DNA): TGCAGTGTCGTGGGAGACGCCGAGCAGTACTTC.

The V and J genes are TRBV5-1 and TRBJ2-5; D remains unclear. V lost 0 bases to trimming and J lost 11 bases, with 11 bases between them. Germline-derived CDR1 and CDR2 are SGHRS and YFSETQ. The CDR3 length is 12 residues. CDR3 sequence reads: CASSLVGSLQYF. Here the CDR3 DNA reads TGCGCCAGCAGCTTGGTGGGCAGCCTACAGTACTTC. The whole variable domain, filled in from reference TRBV5-1 and TRBJ2-5, reads KAGVTQTPRYLIKTRGQQVTLSCSPISGHRSVSWYQQTPGQGLQFLFEYFSETQRNKGNFPGRFSGRQFSNSRSEMNVSTLELGDSALYLCASSLVGSLQYFGPGTRLLVL.

This clonotype was detected many times. The chain employs TRBV20-1 and TRBJ2-7; D is unresolved. Trimming stripped 0 bases from V and 4 bases from J, with 1 base between. Germline V gene sequence: CDR1 DFQATT, CDR2 SNEGSKA (reference sequence). CDR3 length equals 10 residues. The CDR3 region has the DNA TGCAGTGCTAGAGATTACGAGCAGTACTTC. This sequence encodes CSARDYEQYF.

This clonotype showed up just a few times. The chain has TRBV18 and TRBJ1-5; no definite D call. Trimming shortened V by 0 bases and J by 0 bases, and 6 bases separated the two germline ends. In germline, CDR1 is KGHSH, CDR2 LQKENI. The CDR3 contains 15 residues. The CDR3 DNA sequence: TGTGCCAGCTCACCACCGTCGGATAGCAATCAGCCCCAGCATTTT. It yields the protein CASSPPSDSNQPQHF.

This clonotype was detected only a few times. V and J are TRBV5-4 and TRBJ2-1; TRBD2 aligns across 9 bases. Unmatched junction bases numbered 11, after V lost 3 bases and J lost 1 base. This CDR3 spans 18 amino acids. Germline V gene sequence: CDR1 SGHNT, CDR2 YYREEE (reference sequence). The CDR3, as DNA: TGTGCCAGCAGCTCCGGTATGAGTAGCGGGAGTTCCTACAATGAGCAGTTCTTC. This gives the protein CASSSGMSSGSSYNEQFF.

This clonotype was recorded at least ten times. The chain has TRBV29-1 and TRBJ2-5, with D possibly TRBD1 on 6 matching bases. The CDR3 is made up of 12 amino acids. Germline loops: CDR1 SQVTM, CDR2 ANQGSEA. Trimming left V 6 bases short and J 1 base short, with 9 bases between. The CDR3 DNA reads TGCAGCGTCAGGACAGCCCAAGAGACCCAGTACTTC. Translating gives CSVRTAQETQYF.

This clonotype was recorded many times. The chain links TRBV28 to TRBJ1-5; no reliable D call. The germline gives CDR1 MDHEN, CDR2 SYDVKM. The CDR3 spans 13 residues. Deletions cut 3 bases from V and 7 bases from J, with 10 bases between. The DNA for the CDR3 is TGTGCCAGCAGTTTTAACTACCGCCAGCCCCAGCATTTT. Translating gives CASSFNYRQPQHF.

This clonotype was seen ten or more times. The V gene is TRBV4-1, the J gene TRBJ1-1, with D unresolved. Trimming took 6 bases from V and 3 from J, leaving 17 bases between them. The CDR3 loop spans 15 amino acids. CDR1 and CDR2 (germline): MGHRA, YSYEKL. CDR3 residues: CASSFAFRGDTEAFF. CDR3 sequence (DNA): TGCGCCAGCAGTTTCGCTTTCCGGGGAGACACTGAAGCTTTCTTT.

The chain links TRBV5-6 to TRBJ1-1; no clear D gene. The CDR3 is 13 residues long. Trimming cost V 4 bases and J 8 bases, with 15 bases left between them. The germline V gene has CDR1 SGHDT and CDR2 YYEEEE. The CDR3: CASSGGLSTEAFF. Here the CDR3 DNA reads TGTGCCAGCAGCGGCGGACTCAGCACAGAAGCTTTCTTT.

The sample holds many counts of this clonotype. V gene TRBV27 combines with J gene TRBJ1-2; 9 bases align to TRBD1. Germline lookup yields CDR1 MNHEY and CDR2 SMNVEV (reference sequence). Trimming cost V 5 bases and J 8 bases; bases outside gene matches: 12. The CDR3 sequence is 15 residues long. The CDR3 DNA sequence: TGTGCCAGCAGTCCCTTTCCACAGGGGGCGGGCGGCTACACCTTC. It encodes CASSPFPQGAGGYTF.

In its sample, this clonotype was seen many times. The chain uses TRBV2 and TRBJ1-5, with a weak D call TRBD1 (5 bases). CDR1 is SNHLY, CDR2 FYNNEI, per germline. This CDR3 has 15 amino acids. V was cut by 5 bases and J by 5 bases, with 16 bases left in between. The chain's CDR3 is CASSRQRSSHQPQHF. The CDR3 DNA is TGTGCCAGCAGTAGACAGAGGTCGTCTCATCAGCCCCAGCATTTT.

In this sample, this clonotype turned up many times. The chain has TRBV7-2 and TRBJ2-2; TRBD2 matches at 7 bases. Germline-derived CDR1 and CDR2 are SGHTA and FQGNSA. The trim removed 4 bases at V and 7 bases at J, leaving 12 bases unmatched. This CDR3 comprises 16 residues. CDR3 sequence reads: CASSYSPAGAGGELFF. The CDR3 nucleotides are TGTGCCAGCAGCTATTCCCCTGCGGGAGCGGGCGGGGAGCTGTTTTTT.

This clonotype was recorded many times. V is TRBV7-2 and J is TRBJ2-3; no clear D. Germline V gene data show CDR1 as SGHTA and CDR2 as FQGNSA. The CDR3 covers 14 residues. The ends were cut back, 5 bases at V and 4 bases at J, with 13 bases in the middle. In DNA form, the CDR3 reads TGTGCCAGCAGCCTACAACTTGCCCCAGATACGCAGTATTTT. Translation: CASSLQLAPDTQYF.

This clonotype was counted many times. The genes are TRBV7-2 and TRBJ2-1; 12 bases agree with TRBD2. This CDR3 has 15 residues. V dropped 3 bases and J dropped 8; count of bases not matched to a gene: 5. Per the germline V gene, CDR1 is SGHTA and CDR2 is FQGNSA. The DNA for the CDR3 is TGTGCCAGCAGCTTCCCTAGCGGGAGGGCCGATGAGCAGTTCTTC. Protein product: CASSFPSGRADEQFF.

With respect to this clonotype: Possible read error: a much larger clone is one base away. This chain joins TRBV5-1 and TRBJ2-1; 15 nucleotides align to TRBD2. V lost 1 base and J lost 8; bases outside the gene matches: 7. The germline V gene encodes CDR1 SGHRS and CDR2 YFSETQ. CDR3 length: 17 amino acids. This CDR3 is CASSLRGLAGGYDEQFF. The CDR3 nucleotides read TGCGCCAGCAGCTTGAGAGGACTAGCGGGAGGGTACGATGAGCAGTTCTTC.